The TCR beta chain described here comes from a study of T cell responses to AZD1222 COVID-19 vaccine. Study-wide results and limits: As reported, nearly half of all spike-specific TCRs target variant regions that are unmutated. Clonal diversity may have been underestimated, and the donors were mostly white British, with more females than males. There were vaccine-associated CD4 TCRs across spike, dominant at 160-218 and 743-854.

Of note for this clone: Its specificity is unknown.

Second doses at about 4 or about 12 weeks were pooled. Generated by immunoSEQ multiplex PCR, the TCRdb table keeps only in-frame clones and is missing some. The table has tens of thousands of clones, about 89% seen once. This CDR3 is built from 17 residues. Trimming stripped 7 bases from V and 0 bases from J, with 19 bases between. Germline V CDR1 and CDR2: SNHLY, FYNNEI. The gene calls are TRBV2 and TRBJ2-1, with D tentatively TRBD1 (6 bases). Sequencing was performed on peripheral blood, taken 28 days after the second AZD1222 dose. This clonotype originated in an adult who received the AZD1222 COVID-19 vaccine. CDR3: CASKGRGSQGSYNEQFF. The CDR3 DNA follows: TGTGCCAGCAAAGGCAGGGGAAGTCAGGGCTCCTACAATGAGCAGTTCTTC.